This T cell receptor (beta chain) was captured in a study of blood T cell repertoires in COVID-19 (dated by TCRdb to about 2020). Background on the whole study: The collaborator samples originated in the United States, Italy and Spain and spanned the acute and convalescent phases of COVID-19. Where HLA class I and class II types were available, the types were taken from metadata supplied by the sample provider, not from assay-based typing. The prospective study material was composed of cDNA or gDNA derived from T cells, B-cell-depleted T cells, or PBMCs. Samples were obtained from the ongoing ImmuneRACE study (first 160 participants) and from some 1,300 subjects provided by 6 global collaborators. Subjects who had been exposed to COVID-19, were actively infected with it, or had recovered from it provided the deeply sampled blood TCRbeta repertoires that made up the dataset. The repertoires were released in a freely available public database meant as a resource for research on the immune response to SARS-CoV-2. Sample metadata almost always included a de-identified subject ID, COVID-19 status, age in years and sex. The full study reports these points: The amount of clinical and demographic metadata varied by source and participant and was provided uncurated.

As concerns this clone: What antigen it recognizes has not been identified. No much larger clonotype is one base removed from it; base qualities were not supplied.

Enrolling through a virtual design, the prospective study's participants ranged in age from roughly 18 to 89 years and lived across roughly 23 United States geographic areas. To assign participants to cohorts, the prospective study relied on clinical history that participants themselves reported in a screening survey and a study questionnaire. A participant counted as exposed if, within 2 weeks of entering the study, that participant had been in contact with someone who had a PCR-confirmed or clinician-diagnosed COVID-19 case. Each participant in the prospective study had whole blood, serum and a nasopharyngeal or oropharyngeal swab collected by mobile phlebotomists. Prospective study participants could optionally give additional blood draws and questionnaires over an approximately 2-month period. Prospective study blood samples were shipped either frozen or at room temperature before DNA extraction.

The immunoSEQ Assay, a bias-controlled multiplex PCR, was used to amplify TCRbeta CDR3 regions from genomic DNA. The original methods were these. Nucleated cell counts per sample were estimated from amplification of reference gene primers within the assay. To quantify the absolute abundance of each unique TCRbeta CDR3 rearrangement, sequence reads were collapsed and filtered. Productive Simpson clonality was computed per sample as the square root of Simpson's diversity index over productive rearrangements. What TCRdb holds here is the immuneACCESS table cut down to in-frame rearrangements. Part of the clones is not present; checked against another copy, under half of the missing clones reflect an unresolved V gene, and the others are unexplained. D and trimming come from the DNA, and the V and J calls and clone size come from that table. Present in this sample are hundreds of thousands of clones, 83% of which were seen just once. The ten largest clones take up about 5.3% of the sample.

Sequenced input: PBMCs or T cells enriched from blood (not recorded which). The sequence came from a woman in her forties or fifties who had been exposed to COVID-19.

CDR3 reads: CASSRLSGVGELFF. The nucleotide sequence reads as follows: TGTGCCAGCAGCCGCTTGTCGGGGGTCGGGGAGCTGTTTTTT. Recombination connected TRBV3-1 (or the pseudogene TRBV3-2) to TRBJ2-2; the D gene is possibly TRBD2, with 6 bases matching. The CDR3 starts with the cysteine, ends with the phenylalanine, and has 14 residues. Only the CDR3 DNA is retained, 42 bases long and in frame from the first base. A distance of 13 bases separates the germline ends of V and J, which lose 4 bases and 7 bases respectively. From a lookup of the germline V gene (reference sequence), CDR1 and CDR2 are LGHDT and YNNKEL.